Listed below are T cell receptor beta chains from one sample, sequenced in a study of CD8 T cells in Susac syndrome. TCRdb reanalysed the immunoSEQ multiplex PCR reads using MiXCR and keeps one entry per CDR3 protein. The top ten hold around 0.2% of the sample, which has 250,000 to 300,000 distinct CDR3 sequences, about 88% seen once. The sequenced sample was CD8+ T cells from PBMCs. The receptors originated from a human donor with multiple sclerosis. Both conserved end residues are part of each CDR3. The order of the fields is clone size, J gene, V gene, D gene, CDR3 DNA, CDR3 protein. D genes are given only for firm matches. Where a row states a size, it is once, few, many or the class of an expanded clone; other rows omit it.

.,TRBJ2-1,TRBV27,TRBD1,TGTGCCAGCAGTTTACGGGACAGGGTAAAGGAGCAGTTCTTC,CASSLRDRVKEQFF
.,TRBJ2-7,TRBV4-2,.,TGTGCCAGCAGCCAACAGGAAAAGCAGTACTTC,CASSQQEKQYF
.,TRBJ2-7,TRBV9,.,TGTGCCAGCAGCGTATCGGCAGGGGGGTTCGACGAGCAGTACTTC,CASSVSAGGFDEQYF
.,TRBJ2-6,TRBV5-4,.,TGTGCCAGCACCGGAACCGATTTCGGAGCTGGGGCCAACGTCCTGACTTTC,CASTGTDFGAGANVLTF
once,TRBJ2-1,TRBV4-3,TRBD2,TGCGCCAGCAGCCAAGATAGGGGACTAGCGGTTGAGCAGTTCTTC,CASSQDRGLAVEQFF
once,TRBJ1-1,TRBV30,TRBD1,TGTGCCCGCGCACCAGGGGGCTTGAACACTGAAGCTTTCTTT,CARAPGGLNTEAFF
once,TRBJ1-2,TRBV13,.,TGTGCCAGCAGCTTAGGTGGGTCTCGGGATGGCTACACCTTC,CASSLGGSRDGYTF
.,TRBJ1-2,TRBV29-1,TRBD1,TGCAGCGTTACGGGACAGGGGTCTGGCTACACCTTC,CSVTGQGSGYTF
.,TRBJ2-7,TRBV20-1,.,TGCAGCGCTTTGGACCAATTTAGCTCCTACGAGCAGTACTTC,CSALDQFSSYEQYF
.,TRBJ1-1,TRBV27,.,TGTGCCAGCAGTTTCAGTGGGGGGGAAGCTTTCTTT,CASSFSGGEAFF
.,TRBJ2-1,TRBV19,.,TGTGCTACAGCCACCGGGGGAAGCTCCTACAATGAGCAGTTCTTC,CATATGGSSYNEQFF
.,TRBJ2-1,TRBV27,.,TGTGCCAGCAGTTTATCAATTAGGGGGGGCAATGAGCAGTTCTTC,CASSLSIRGGNEQFF
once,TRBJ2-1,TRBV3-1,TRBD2,TGTGCCAGCAGCCAAGATGGACTAGCGGGGAGAAATGAGCAGTTCTTC,CASSQDGLAGRNEQFF
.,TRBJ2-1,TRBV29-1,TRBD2,TGCAGCGTTGGAAGTTTGGGAGGGACCTACAATGAGCAGTTCTTC,CSVGSLGGTYNEQFF
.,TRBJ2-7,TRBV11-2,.,TGTGCCAGCAGCCCCTCGATAGGGGGCTACGAGCAGTACTTC,CASSPSIGGYEQYF
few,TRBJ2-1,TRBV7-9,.,TGTGCCAGCAGCTTACCCGGGCTCGACGAGCAGTTCTTC,CASSLPGLDEQFF
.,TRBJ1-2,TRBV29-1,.,TGCAGCGTTGAAGGCGGGGATCTCATCTATGGCTACACCTTC,CSVEGGDLIYGYTF
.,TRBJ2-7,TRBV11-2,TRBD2,TGTGCCAGCAGCTCCTCTAGCGGGGGCTTCTCAGTGCAGTACTTC,CASSSSSGGFSVQYF
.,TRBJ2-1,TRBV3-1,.,TGTGCCAGCAGCCAAGGGGTAACTCCTGACGATGAGCAGTTCTTC,CASSQGVTPDDEQFF
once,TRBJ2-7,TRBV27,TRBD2,TGTGCCAGCAGTCCGGGACTAGCGCTATCCTACGAGCAGTACTTC,CASSPGLALSYEQYF
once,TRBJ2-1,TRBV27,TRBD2,TGTGCCAGCAGTTTGCTCCCTGGGACTAGGAATGAGCAGTTCTTC,CASSLLPGTRNEQFF
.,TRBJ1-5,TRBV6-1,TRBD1,TGTGCCAGCAGTAGGGCCGGGACAGAGGGCAATCAGCCCCAGCATTTT,CASSRAGTEGNQPQHF
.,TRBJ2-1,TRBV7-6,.,TGTGCCAGCAGCCCACTGGCGGGACAGTACAATGAGCAGTTCTTC,CASSPLAGQYNEQFF
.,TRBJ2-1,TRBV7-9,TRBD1,TGTGCCAGCAGCTTACCGTCCGGGACAGGGAGCAATGAGCAGTTCTTC,CASSLPSGTGSNEQFF
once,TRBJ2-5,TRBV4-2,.,TGTGCCAGCAGCCAAGAAGGGGAGGGGGTACAGGAGACCCAGTACTTC,CASSQEGEGVQETQYF
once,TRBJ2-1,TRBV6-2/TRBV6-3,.,TGTGCCAGCACCTACGGTCCAGGGCCCGATGAGCAGTTCTTC,CASTYGPGPDEQFF
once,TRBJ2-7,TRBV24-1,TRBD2,TGTGCCACCAGTGCGGGAGGGCACGAGCAGTACTTC,CATSAGGHEQYF
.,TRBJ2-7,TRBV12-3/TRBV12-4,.,TGTGCCAGCAGTCCTAACATGAACTACGAGCAGTACTTC,CASSPNMNYEQYF
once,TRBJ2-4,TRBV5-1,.,TGCGCCAGCAGCTCCTTCTCTTCTTTACGCGTAGCCAAAAACATTCAGTACTTC,CASSSFSSLRVAKNIQYF
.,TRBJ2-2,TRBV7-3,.,TGTGCCAGCAGCTTAGATGTACCGGGTTTTGAGAACACCGGGGAGCTGTTTTTT,CASSLDVPGFENTGELFF
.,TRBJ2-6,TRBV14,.,TGTGCCAGCAGCCAAGAAAGGTTTGGGGACTCTGGGGCCAACGTCCTGACTTTC,CASSQERFGDSGANVLTF
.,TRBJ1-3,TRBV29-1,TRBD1,TGCAGCGTTGGGGGACAGCCCTCTGGAAACACCATATATTTT,CSVGGQPSGNTIYF
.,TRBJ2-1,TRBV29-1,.,TGCAGCGTTGAGGGAGGCGGGGCTGCCTCCCACAATGAGCAGTTCTTC,CSVEGGGAASHNEQFF
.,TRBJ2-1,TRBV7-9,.,TGTGCCAGCAGCCCCCCCCGCCTGCGGAATGAGCAGTTCTTC,CASSPPRLRNEQFF
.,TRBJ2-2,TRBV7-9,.,TGTGCCAGCAGCGGTCACAACACCGGGGAGCTGTTTTTT,CASSGHNTGELFF
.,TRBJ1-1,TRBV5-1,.,TGCGCCAGCAGCTTGGCCGAGTGGACTGAAGCTTTCTTT,CASSLAEWTEAFF
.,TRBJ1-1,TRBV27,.,TGTGCCAGCAGTTCAGGACTTAACACTGAAGCTTTCTTT,CASSSGLNTEAFF
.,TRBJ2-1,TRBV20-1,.,TGCAGTGCTAGACAGTTTAACAATGAGCAGTTCTTC,CSARQFNNEQFF
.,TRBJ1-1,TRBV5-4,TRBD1,TGTGCCAGCAGCTTTGCAGGGGGGAGGAACACTGAAGCTTTCTTT,CASSFAGGRNTEAFF
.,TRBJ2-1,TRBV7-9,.,TGTGCCAGCAGCTTGGGTCAGCGACTCTACAATGAGCAGTTCTTC,CASSLGQRLYNEQFF
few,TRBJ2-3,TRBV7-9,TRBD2,TGTGCCAGCAGCACTAGCGGGGGGACAGATACGCAGTATTTT,CASSTSGGTDTQYF
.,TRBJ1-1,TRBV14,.,TGTGCCAGCAGCCATCGGGGGGCCTACACTGAAGCTTTCTTT,CASSHRGAYTEAFF
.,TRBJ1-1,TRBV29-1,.,TGCAGCGTCTCAGGTGGTATGAACACTGAAGCTTTCTTT,CSVSGGMNTEAFF
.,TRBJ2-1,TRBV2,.,TGTGCCGGAAGGGCTCAGGGAGGCTCCTACAATGAGCAGTTCTTC,CAGRAQGGSYNEQFF
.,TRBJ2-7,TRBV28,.,TGTGCCAGCAGTTTATGGGTAGGGTACGAGCAGTACTTC,CASSLWVGYEQYF
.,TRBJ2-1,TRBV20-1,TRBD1,TGCAGTGCCCGGGACAGGGAATTCGATGAGCAGTTCTTC,CSARDREFDEQFF
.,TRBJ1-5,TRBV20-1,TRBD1,TGCAGTGCTCTACAGGGGTTGAGCAATCAGCCCCAGCATTTT,CSALQGLSNQPQHF